This paragraph covers one T cell receptor (beta chain) sequence. Its specificity is not known. In the naive CD8 group, cells lacked CD45RO and were positively selected for CCR7, so terminally differentiated effector memory CD45RA+ cells were left out. Method: immunoSEQ multiplex PCR; TCRdb's copy keeps in-frame clones and lacks some. Of roughly 2,000,000 clones listed, approximately 94% are singletons. The CDR3 spans 13 residues. Germline V gives CDR1 SQVTM, CDR2 ANQGSEA. V was shortened by 2 bases and J by 1 base, with 9 bases between the two germline ends. This specimen comes from a study of shared clonotypes between healthy human individuals. The wider study: The plates for each donor numbered three CD4 naive, three CD4 memory, two CD8 naive and one CD8 memory.

Study outcomes and limitations: Depth was large, yet rarefaction showed that sorted-subset sequencing was incomplete.

The chain carries TRBV29-1 and TRBJ2-7, with D possibly matching TRBD2 (6 bases). This receptor was identified in a man aged 18 to 30 in good health. Sequenced sample: naive CD8+ T cells sorted from blood. The CDR3 sequence is CSVEIGGSYEQYF. In DNA form, the CDR3 reads TGCAGCGTTGAAATAGGAGGGTCCTACGAGCAGTACTTC.